The clone carrying this T cell receptor (beta chain) occurred many times. Its antigen is undetermined. Germline CDR1 and CDR2: SGHTA and FQGNSA. CDR3 length: 17 amino acids. The ends lost 5 bases at V and 6 bases at J; junction bases unmatched: 16. RNA transcripts were the template for amplifying TCR beta CDR3 regions. In the first-round RT-PCR of the TCR CDR3, the HTBI primer set was used. TCRdb redid the calling of the multiplex PCR reads with MiXCR, one entry per CDR3 protein. The sample lists 300,000 to 450,000 distinct CDR3 sequences, over 11% occurring once. The sample belongs to a study of T cells in Graves' hyperthyroidism and ophthalmopathy. Study at large: At initial diagnosis, before any treatment had begun, peripheral blood was obtained.

Researchers barred patients who had uncontrolled infection, other autoimmune disease, pregnancy or lactation. Study-wide findings and caveats: Ophthalmopathy was separated from stable hyperthyroidism by a 13 V-J model.

This sequence joins TRBV7-2 and TRBJ1-2; TRBD1 matches 9 bases. The receptor was isolated from a woman aged 60-75 years with Graves' hyperthyroidism. Sequencing was carried out using blood. The CDR3 region is CASSPYRGQSTHDGYTF. The CDR3, as DNA: TGTGCCAGCAGCCCTTACAGGGGGCAGTCTACGCACGATGGCTACACCTTC.